These 27 T cell receptor beta chains were all obtained from the same sample, sequenced in a study of shared clonotypes between healthy human individuals. CD45RO-negative, CCR7-positively selected cells formed the naive CD8 fraction, excluding terminally differentiated effector memory CD45RA+ cells. Repertoires were generated with immunoSEQ multiplex PCR, while TCRdb's copy carries only in-frame clones and drops some. The sample holds roughly 2.1 million clones, 85% to 95% seen once. The material sequenced was naive CD8+ T cells from PBMCs. The receptors here all came from a man in his late teens or twenties in good health. Some clones in this sample may be carry-over from other donors' samples.

The chain uses TRBV9 and TRBJ2-2, with a possible D match to TRBD2 (6 bases). The CDR3 spans 15 residues. Between the trimmed V and J ends, which lost 0 bases and 9 bases, there was a span of 15 bases. The germline CDR1 and CDR2 sequences are SGDLS and YYNGEE. The DNA of the CDR3 is TGTGCCAGCAGCGTAGGCGGGGCCCAAAGGAGGGAGCTGTTTTTT. This translates into CASSVGGAQRRELFF.

The chain combines TRBV4-1 with TRBJ2-1; D call uncertain. This CDR3 contains 17 residues. The V end was cut by 1 base, the J end by 5 bases, with 18 bases between. Per germline, CDR1 MGHRA and CDR2 YSYEKL. Here the CDR3 reads CASSQVNQYPIDNEQFF. CDR3 DNA sequence: TGCGCCAGCAGCCAAGTAAATCAATATCCCATCGACAATGAGCAGTTCTTC.

The CDR3 here is CASSRRFVGQSTDTQYF. DNA of the CDR3: TGTGCCAGCAGCCGACGATTCGTTGGGCAGAGCACAGATACGCAGTATTTT. The V gene is TRBV27, the J gene TRBJ2-3; D uncertain. Trimming took off 6 bases at V and 0 bases at J, with 19 bases between the two ends. CDR3 length: 17 residues. Per germline, CDR1 MNHEY and CDR2 SMNVEV (reference sequence).

This CDR3 reads CASSLAGRELIFPDTQYF. The DNA of the CDR3 is TGTGCCAGCAGCTTAGCGGGTCGGGAGTTGATTTTCCCAGATACGCAGTATTTT. J is TRBJ2-3 and V is TRBV7-3, with TRBD2 as a possible D gene (6 bases). The CDR3 consists of 18 residues. CDR1 and CDR2 (germline): SGHTA, FQGTGA. Trimming pared 2 bases from V and 4 bases from J, leaving 22 bases between.

The chain couples TRBV21-1 to TRBJ1-1; TRBD1 is taken as the D call from the table, unchecked against the DNA. TRBV21-1 is an annotated pseudogene. The CDR3 totals 14 residues. The CDR3 DNA follows: TGTGCCAGCCCCATAAGAGGAACAGGTACAGAAGCTTTCTTT. Its translation: CASPIRGTGTEAFF.

A remark on this clone: Other DNA sequences within the sample encode an identical CDR3. V is TRBV11-2 and J is TRBJ2-1; no definite D call. The V gene's germline CDR1 is SGHAT and CDR2 FQNNGV. The V end lost 0 bases, the J end lost 4 bases, and 4 bases lay between the germline ends. The CDR3 runs 13 residues. CDR3 sequence reads: CASSLDPYNEQFF. CDR3 nucleotide sequence: TGTGCCAGCAGCTTAGATCCTTACAATGAGCAGTTCTTC.

The rearrangement links TRBV4-1 to TRBJ2-7, with D perhaps assigned TRBD1 or TRBD2 (5 bases each). Deletions cut 0 bases from V and 4 bases from J, with 16 bases between. The CDR3 is 16 residues long. Germline loops: CDR1 MGHRA, CDR2 YSYEKL. CDR3 coding DNA: TGCGCCAGCAGCCAAGATGTGGAGGTAGGGGTGTACGAGCAGTACTTC. It encodes CASSQDVEVGVYEQYF.

The gene calls are TRBV7-9 and TRBJ1-2; the match to TRBD1 covers 7 bases. CDR1 and CDR2 from the germline V gene are SEHNR and FQNEAQ (reference sequence). Germline trimming cut 5 bases from V and 0 bases from J; bases unmatched to any gene: 15. This CDR3 is 18 amino acids long. The CDR3 coding sequence is TGTGCCAGCAGCATTGGCGGGACAGTCATTAAGCCTAACTATGGCTACACCTTC. Amino acid sequence: CASSIGGTVIKPNYGYTF. The variable domain in full, completed from reference TRBV7-9 and TRBJ1-2, reads DTGVSQNPRHKITKRGQNVTFRCDPISEHNRLYWYRQTLGQGPEFLTYFQNEAQLEKSRLLSDRFSAERPKGSFSTLEIQRTEQGDSAMYLCASSIGGTVIKPNYGYTFGSGTRLTVV.

The chain has TRBV7-9 and TRBJ1-5; D uncertain. CDR1 SEHNR and CDR2 FQNEAQ come from the germline V gene (reference sequence). The CDR3 sequence is 11 residues long. V lost 8 bases and J 6 bases, leaving 8 bases between the germline ends. In nucleotides, the CDR3 is TGTGCCAGCGGAAGGGTTCAGCCCCAGCATTTT. Translated: CASGRVQPQHF.

The V gene is TRBV27, the J gene TRBJ2-7; TRBD2 might be the D (5 bases). The V gene lost 6 bases and the J gene lost 4 bases, with 13 bases spanning the gap. Germline V lookup: CDR1 MNHEY, CDR2 SMNVEV (reference sequence). The CDR3 runs to 13 residues. The CDR3, as DNA: TGTGCCAGCAGCATAACCGGGATGTACGAGCAGTACTTC. This gives the protein CASSITGMYEQYF.

This chain connects TRBV4-3 to TRBJ2-7, with 7 bases identical to TRBD1. From germline, CDR1 is LGHNA and CDR2 YSLEER. The junction had 8 bases not matched to a gene; V was cut back by 4 bases and J by 5 bases. The CDR3 spans 14 residues. The CDR3 DNA is TGCGCCAGCAGCCTTCAACAGGGGTGGGACGAGCAGTACTTC. This codes for CASSLQQGWDEQYF.

This clone has only a few counts. The V and J genes are TRBV9 and TRBJ1-2; 7 bases match TRBD1. J lost 6 bases, V lost 4 bases, and 9 bases had no gene match. This CDR3 is 14 amino acids long. Germline CDR1 reads SGDLS; CDR2 reads YYNGEE. This chain's CDR3 is CASSPPDRPDGYTF. For the CDR3, the DNA is TGTGCCAGCAGCCCCCCGGACAGGCCCGATGGCTACACCTTC. Based on the CDR3 plus reference TRBV9 and TRBJ1-2, the full variable domain is DSGVTQTPKHLITATGQRVTLRCSPRSGDLSVYWYQQSLDQGLQFLIQYYNGEERAKGNILERFSAQQFPDLHSELNLSSLELGDSALYFCASSPPDRPDGYTFGSGTRLTVV.

This clone has a single count. This chain joins TRBV4-1 and TRBJ2-5, with TRBD1 identical over 7 bases. Germline lookup yields CDR1 MGHRA and CDR2 YSYEKL. CDR3 length: 13 residues. With V trimmed by 4 bases and J by 3 bases, 2 bases remained unmatched. For the CDR3, the DNA is TGCGCCAGCAGCCGCACAGGGGAAGAGACCCAGTACTTC. This codes for CASSRTGEETQYF.

J is TRBJ1-5 and V is TRBV15, with unresolved D. V was cut by 7 bases and J by 2 bases, with 12 bases left in between. This CDR3 comprises 14 residues. The germline gives CDR1 LNHNV, CDR2 YYDKDF (reference sequence). The chain's CDR3 is CATTVSGGNQPQHF. The CDR3 DNA reads TGTGCCACCACGGTGTCCGGGGGCAATCAGCCCCAGCATTTT.

This sequence joins TRBV28 and TRBJ1-1; D is undetermined. Trimming stripped 5 bases from V and 6 bases from J, with 19 bases between. CDR3 length: 15 residues. Germline V gene sequence: CDR1 MDHEN, CDR2 SYDVKM. CDR3 bases: TGTGCCAGCAGTACGCCGGTGACCTTCTATTCTGAAGCTTTCTTT. As protein: CASSTPVTFYSEAFF.

The CDR3 here is CASSPRWGDTIYF. CDR3 nucleotide sequence: TGTGCCAGCAGCCCCCGTTGGGGGGACACCATATATTTT. The V and J genes are TRBV9 and TRBJ1-3, with D perhaps TRBD1 (5 bases). CDR3 length: 13 amino acids. Trimming left V 4 bases short and J 8 bases short, with 13 bases between. From germline, CDR1 is SGDLS and CDR2 YYNGEE.

This clone was found once. The V gene is TRBV4-3, the J gene TRBJ1-1; D is ambiguous. The V gene lost 2 bases and the J gene lost 8 bases, with 15 bases spanning the gap. Looked up from germline, CDR1 is LGHNA and CDR2 is YSLEER. The CDR3 runs to 14 residues. CDR3 protein: CASSQIGGRSEAFF. The DNA of the CDR3 is TGCGCCAGCAGCCAAATTGGCGGTCGTTCGGAAGCTTTCTTT.

This chain connects TRBV30 to TRBJ2-1; D is unclear. There are 15 residues in the CDR3. Looked up from germline, CDR1 is GTSNPN and CDR2 is SVGIG (reference sequence). V dropped 0 bases and J dropped 1 base, with 10 bases sitting between them. The CDR3 DNA reads as TGTGCCTGGAGTGTACGCGCCGCGTCCTACAATGAGCAGTTCTTC. Translation: CAWSVRAASYNEQFF.

The rearrangement links TRBV11-3 to TRBJ2-7; D gene ambiguous. Trimming removed 0 bases at V and 5 bases at J, with 5 bases between. Germline lookup yields CDR1 SGHNT and CDR2 YENEEA. The length of the CDR3 is 12 residues. CDR3 sequence: CASSLDRNEQYF. Here the CDR3 DNA reads TGTGCCAGCAGCTTAGATCGGAACGAGCAGTACTTC. The full variable domain, its missing parts supplied by reference TRBV11-3 and TRBJ2-7, is EAGVVQSPRYKIIEKKQPVAFWCNPISGHNTLYWYLQNLGQGPELLIRYENEEAVDDSQLPKDRFSAERLKGVDSTLKIQPAELGDSAVYLCASSLDRNEQYFGPGTRLTVT.

The chain couples TRBV7-6 to TRBJ2-1, with no clear D. Trimming removed 0 bases at V and 5 bases at J, with 14 bases between. This CDR3 has 16 amino acids. Germline V CDR1 and CDR2: SGHVS, FNYEAQ. The CDR3 protein is CASSLASRHSHNEQFF. The CDR3 coding sequence is TGTGCCAGCAGCTTAGCATCTAGGCATAGCCACAATGAGCAGTTCTTC.

The chain uses TRBV7-3 and TRBJ1-1; no clear D. Trimming removed 2 bases at V and 6 bases at J, with 7 bases between. CDR1 and CDR2 (germline): SGHTA, FQGTGA. The CDR3 spans 12 residues. The CDR3 loop is CASSLVPAEAFF. The CDR3 DNA reads TGTGCCAGCAGCTTAGTCCCAGCTGAAGCTTTCTTT. The full variable domain, with the rest looked up from reference TRBV7-3 and TRBJ1-1, is GAGVSQTPSNKVTEKGKYVELRCDPISGHTALYWYRQSLGQGPEFLIYFQGTGAADDSGLPNDRFFAVRPEGSVSTLKIQRTERGDSAVYLCASSLVPAEAFFGQGTRLTVV.

In its sample, this clone was seen once. This chain connects TRBV27 to TRBJ2-7; tentatively, D is TRBD2 (6 bases). Germline-derived CDR1 and CDR2 are MNHEY and SMNVEV (reference sequence). The V end was cut by 4 bases, the J end by 9 bases, with 19 bases between. CDR3 length: 14 residues. The CDR3 sequence is CASSYGTPWVRQYF. CDR3 sequence (DNA): TGTGCCAGCAGTTACGGGACTCCCTGGGTAAGGCAGTACTTC.

J is TRBJ1-3 and V is TRBV7-2, with 9 bases aligning to TRBD1. CDR1 is SGHTA and CDR2 is FQGNSA in the germline V gene. The CDR3 runs 19 residues. Trimming removed 5 bases from V and 2 bases from J; junction bases left unmatched: 16. This CDR3 is CASSPTARDRVVAGNTIYF. As DNA, the CDR3 is TGTGCCAGCAGCCCGACCGCCCGGGACAGGGTGGTTGCTGGAAACACCATATATTTT.

The V gene is TRBV19, the J gene TRBJ2-1; possibly TRBD1 or TRBD2 for D (5 bases each). This CDR3 is 13 amino acids long. From germline, CDR1 is LNHDA and CDR2 SQIVND (reference sequence). The V end was cut by 3 bases, the J end by 8 bases, with 11 bases between. The CDR3 loop is CASSMWGLDEQFF. The CDR3 nucleotides read TGTGCCAGTAGTATGTGGGGGTTGGATGAGCAGTTCTTC.

J is TRBJ2-1 and V is TRBV14; D gene unclear. The CDR3 has 15 residues. Looked up from germline, CDR1 is SGHDN and CDR2 is FVKESK. Between the trimmed V and J ends, which lost 0 bases and 7 bases, there was a span of 13 bases. This CDR3 reads CASSQDRVGLNEQFF. CDR3 nucleotides: TGTGCCAGCAGCCAAGATAGGGTTGGTCTTAATGAGCAGTTCTTC.

This clone was observed a handful of times. This sequence may be a read error, since a much larger clone differs from it by one base. The identical CDR3 is also encoded by other nucleotide sequences in the sample. V is TRBV28 and J is TRBJ1-1; 8 bases map to TRBD1. The CDR3 contains 13 residues. After removal of 7 bases from V and 1 base from J, the junction contained 2 bases not matched to a gene. The germline gives CDR1 MDHEN, CDR2 SYDVKM. In DNA, the CDR3 is TGTGCCAGCACCACAGGGGGGAACACTGAAGCTTTCTTT. Amino acid sequence: CASTTGGNTEAFF.

This chain connects TRBV28 to TRBJ2-7, with TRBD1 matching over 7 bases. From germline, CDR1 is MDHEN and CDR2 SYDVKM. After removal of 7 bases from V and 7 bases from J, the junction contained 10 bases not matched to a gene. The CDR3 covers 13 residues. CDR3 bases: TGTGCCAGCATTCTAACGACAGGGAAAGAGCAGTACTTC. This codes for CASILTTGKEQYF.